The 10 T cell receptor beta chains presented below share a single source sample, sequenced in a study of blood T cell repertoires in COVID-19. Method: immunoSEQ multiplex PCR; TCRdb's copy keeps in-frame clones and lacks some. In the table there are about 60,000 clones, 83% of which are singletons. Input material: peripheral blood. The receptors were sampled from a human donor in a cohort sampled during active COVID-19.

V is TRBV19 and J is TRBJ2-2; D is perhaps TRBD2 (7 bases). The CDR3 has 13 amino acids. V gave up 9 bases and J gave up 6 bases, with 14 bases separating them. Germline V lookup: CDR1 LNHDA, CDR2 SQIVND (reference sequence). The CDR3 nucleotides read TGTGCCAGCAGAACGGGGGGCCCCGGGGAGCTGTTTTTT. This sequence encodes CASRTGGPGELFF. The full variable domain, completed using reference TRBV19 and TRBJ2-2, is DGGITQSPKYLFRKEGQNVTLSCEQNLNHDAMYWYRQDPGQGLRLIYYSQIVNDFQKGDIAEGYSVSREKKESFPLTVTSAQKNPTAFYLCASRTGGPGELFFGEGSRLTVL.

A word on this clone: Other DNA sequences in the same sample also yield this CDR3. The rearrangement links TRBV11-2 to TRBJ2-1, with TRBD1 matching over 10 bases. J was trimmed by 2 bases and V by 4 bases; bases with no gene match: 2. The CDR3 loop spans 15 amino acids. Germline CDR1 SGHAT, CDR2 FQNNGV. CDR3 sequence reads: CASSYGTGAYNEQFF. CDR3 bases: TGTGCCAGCAGCTACGGGACAGGGGCCTACAATGAGCAGTTCTTC.

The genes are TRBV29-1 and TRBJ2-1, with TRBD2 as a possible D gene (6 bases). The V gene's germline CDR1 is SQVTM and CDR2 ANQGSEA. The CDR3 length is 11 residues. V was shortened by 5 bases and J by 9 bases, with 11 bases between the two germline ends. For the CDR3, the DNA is TGCAGCGTTCGACTAGATTCTGAGCAGTTCTTC. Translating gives CSVRLDSEQFF.

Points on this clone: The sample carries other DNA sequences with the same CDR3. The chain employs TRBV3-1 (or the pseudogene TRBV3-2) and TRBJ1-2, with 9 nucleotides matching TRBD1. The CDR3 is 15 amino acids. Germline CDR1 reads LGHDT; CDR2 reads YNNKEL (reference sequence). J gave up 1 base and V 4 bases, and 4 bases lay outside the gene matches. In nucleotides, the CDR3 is TGTGCCAGCAGCCCACTGACAGGGGGTAACTATGGCTACACCTTC. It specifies CASSPLTGGNYGYTF.

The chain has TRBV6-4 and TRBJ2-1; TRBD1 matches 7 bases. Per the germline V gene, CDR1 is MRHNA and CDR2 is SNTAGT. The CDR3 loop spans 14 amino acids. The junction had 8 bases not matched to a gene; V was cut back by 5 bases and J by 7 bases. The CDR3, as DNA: TGTGCCAGCAGTACCGACAGGGCTTCAAATGAGCAGTTCTTC. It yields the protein CASSTDRASNEQFF.

The CDR3: CASSPGTGFGNTIYF. DNA of the CDR3: TGCGCCAGCAGCCCAGGGACAGGGTTTGGAAACACCATATATTTT. V gene TRBV5-1 combines with J gene TRBJ1-3; 9 positions agree with TRBD1. The V gene's germline CDR1 is SGHRS and CDR2 YFSETQ. The CDR3 has 15 residues. V dropped 4 bases and J dropped 3; count of bases not matched to a gene: 5.

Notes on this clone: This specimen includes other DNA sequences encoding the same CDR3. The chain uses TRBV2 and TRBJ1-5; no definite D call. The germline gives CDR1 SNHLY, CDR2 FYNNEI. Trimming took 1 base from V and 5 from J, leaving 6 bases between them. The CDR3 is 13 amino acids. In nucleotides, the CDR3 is TGTGCCAGCAGTGAAGGGAGATATCAGCCCCAGCATTTT. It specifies CASSEGRYQPQHF.

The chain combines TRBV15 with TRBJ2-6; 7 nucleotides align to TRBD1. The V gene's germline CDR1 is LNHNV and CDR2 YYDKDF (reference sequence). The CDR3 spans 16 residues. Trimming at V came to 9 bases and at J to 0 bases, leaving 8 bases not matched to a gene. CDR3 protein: CATSTGAHSGANVLTF. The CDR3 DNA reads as TGTGCCACGAGTACAGGGGCTCACTCTGGGGCCAACGTCCTGACTTTC.

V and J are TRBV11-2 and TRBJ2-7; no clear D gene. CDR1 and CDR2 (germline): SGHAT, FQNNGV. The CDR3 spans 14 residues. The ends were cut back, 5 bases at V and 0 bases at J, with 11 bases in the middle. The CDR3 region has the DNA TGTGCCAGCAGCATTCGACTGAGCTCCTACGAGCAGTACTTC. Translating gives CASSIRLSSYEQYF.

As DNA, the CDR3 is TGTGCCAGCACCCTGGACACCTCTTACGAGCAGTACTTC. This sequence encodes CASTLDTSYEQYF. The chain uses TRBV28 and TRBJ2-7; possible D gene TRBD1, 5 bases. V lost 7 bases to trimming and J lost 4 bases, with 14 bases between them. Germline CDR1 and CDR2: MDHEN and SYDVKM. CDR3 length: 13 amino acids.